These T cell receptor beta chains were read from a single sample in a study of chemoradiotherapy in HPV16-positive cancers. TCRdb's copy holds only in-frame clones and misses some; the assay was immunoSEQ multiplex PCR. The sample records 30,000 to 35,000 clones, about 80% being singletons. Specimen: blood, collected from a patient who underwent chemoradiotherapy. These receptors were taken from a human donor with HPV-associated anogenital cancer. CDR3s include the opening cysteine and the closing phenylalanine or tryptophan. D genes are given only for firm matches. Clone size is shown for a subset of rows, as once, few, many or a class of expanded clone.

V gene	clone size	J gene	D gene	CDR3 protein	CDR3 DNA
TRBV6-1	NA	TRBJ1-3	TRBD1	CASSEGQGNTIYF	TGTGCCAGCAGTGAAGGACAGGGGAACACCATATATTTT
TRBV11-2	NA	TRBJ1-2	NA	CASSRSSYGYTF	TGTGCCAGCAGCCGAAGCTCCTATGGCTACACCTTC
TRBV28	NA	TRBJ1-6	NA	CASSLPPRRLHF	TGTGCCAGCAGTTTACCTCCTCGACGCCTCCACTTT
TRBV11-2	few	TRBJ1-1	TRBD1	CASSSPGGARGHTEAFF	TGTGCCAGCAGCTCCCCAGGGGGGGCGAGAGGGCACACTGAAGCTTTCTTT
TRBV6-5	NA	TRBJ1-5	NA	CASRQVNQPQHF	TGTGCCAGCAGGCAGGTGAATCAGCCCCAGCATTTT
TRBV5-1	NA	TRBJ2-5	NA	CASSFQETQYF	TGCGCCAGCAGCTTCCAAGAGACCCAGTACTTC
TRBV19	NA	TRBJ2-3	TRBD2	CASNSGVADTQYF	TGTGCCAGTAATAGCGGGGTCGCAGATACGCAGTATTTT
TRBV29-1	NA	TRBJ1-2	TRBD1	CSVEGAGGPLDF	TGCAGCGTTGAAGGGGCAGGGGGTCCCCTAGACTTC
TRBV10-2	NA	TRBJ2-3	TRBD2	CASSLTSGGGRGTQYF	TGCGCCAGCAGCTTGACTAGCGGGGGGGGAAGGGGTACGCAGTATTTT
TRBV19	NA	TRBJ1-5	NA	CASRWGGAQHF	TGTGCCAGTAGATGGGGAGGGGCCCAGCATTTT
TRBV5-6	NA	TRBJ1-2	NA	CASRSGRKTWGYTF	TGTGCCAGCAGATCGGGACGGAAAACCTGGGGCTACACCTTC
TRBV18	NA	TRBJ1-6	NA	CASSPGAVNSPLHF	TGTGCCAGCTCACCAGGAGCGGTGAATTCACCCCTCCACTTT
TRBV7-2	NA	TRBJ2-1	TRBD2	CASSQGLAYGGEQFF	TGTGCCAGCAGCCAGGGACTAGCGTACGGTGGTGAGCAGTTCTTC
TRBV7-9	NA	TRBJ2-1	TRBD2	CASSLGGGIHEQFF	TGTGCCAGCAGCTTAGGGGGAGGGATCCATGAGCAGTTCTTC
TRBV5-1	NA	TRBJ2-3	TRBD2	CASSYRASGGADTQYF	TGCGCCAGCAGCTACCGGGCCAGCGGGGGGGCAGATACGCAGTATTTT
TRBV19	NA	TRBJ2-3	NA	CASSIYGTVLTDTQYF	TGTGCCAGTAGTATATATGGTACAGTCCTCACAGATACGCAGTATTTT
TRBV19	NA	TRBJ1-5	NA	CASSIVGAGQPQHF	TGTGCCAGTAGTATAGTCGGGGCTGGTCAGCCCCAGCATTTT
TRBV6-5	NA	TRBJ1-1	NA	CASSGHNLNTEAFF	TGTGCCAGCAGTGGTCATAATCTGAACACTGAAGCTTTCTTT
TRBV30	NA	TRBJ1-2	NA	CAWSLQRANYGYTF	TGTGCCTGGAGTTTACAGCGGGCTAACTATGGCTACACCTTC
TRBV18	few	TRBJ2-3	NA	CASSTGQGRDTQYF	TGTGCCAGCTCTACGGGGCAGGGTAGAGATACGCAGTATTTT
TRBV27	NA	TRBJ2-1	NA	CASSFGWGEQFF	TGTGCCAGCAGTTTTGGGTGGGGTGAGCAGTTCTTC
TRBV4-1	NA	TRBJ2-7	NA	CASSQDPGVYSYEQYF	TGCGCCAGCAGCCAAGATCCCGGGGTTTACTCCTACGAGCAGTACTTC
TRBV6-4	NA	TRBJ2-3	NA	CASSDRGTSTDTQYF	TGTGCCAGCAGTGACAGGGGGACTAGCACAGATACGCAGTATTTT
TRBV18	NA	TRBJ2-7	NA	CASSLNLEEQYF	TGTGCCAGCTCACTCAACTTAGAGGAGCAGTACTTC
TRBV30	NA	TRBJ1-1	NA	CAWSSPYTEAFF	TGTGCCTGGAGCAGCCCCTACACTGAAGCTTTCTTT
TRBV7-8	once	TRBJ1-5	NA	CASSRDSNQPQHF	TGTGCCAGCAGCCGAGACAGCAATCAGCCCCAGCATTTT
TRBV19	NA	TRBJ1-5	TRBD1	CASSIVRTGGRQPQHF	TGTGCCAGTAGTATAGTGAGGACAGGGGGACGGCAGCCCCAGCATTTT
TRBV19	NA	TRBJ2-7	NA	CASSWSTTSYEQYF	TGTGCCAGTAGTTGGTCGACCACCTCCTACGAGCAGTACTTC
TRBV27	NA	TRBJ2-3	NA	CASSLLPTDTQYF	TGTGCCAGCAGCCTACTTCCCACAGATACGCAGTATTTT
TRBV29-1	NA	TRBJ2-2	NA	CSVEADTGELFF	TGCAGCGTTGAGGCAGATACCGGGGAGCTGTTTTTT
TRBV21-1	NA	TRBJ1-5	NA	CASSTGTDSNQPQHF	TGTGCCAGCAGCACAGGGACCGATAGCAATCAGCCCCAGCATTTT
TRBV30	NA	TRBJ2-4	NA	CAWGGTGNIQYF	TGTGCCTGGGGGGGGACGGGAAACATTCAGTACTTC
TRBV5-5	NA	TRBJ1-2	NA	CASSRRQEFGYTF	TGTGCCAGCAGCCGGAGGCAGGAATTTGGCTACACCTTC
TRBV5-8	NA	TRBJ2-2	NA	CASSLVTQSTGELFF	TGTGCCAGCAGCTTGGTAACACAATCCACCGGGGAGCTGTTTTTT
TRBV6-1	NA	TRBJ2-1	NA	CASSDRRGHEQFF	TGTGCCAGCAGTGATAGGAGGGGGCATGAGCAGTTCTTC
TRBV11-3	NA	TRBJ2-7	TRBD1	CASSSDRVSEQYF	TGTGCCAGCAGCTCGGACAGGGTCTCCGAGCAGTACTTC
TRBV2	NA	TRBJ1-4	NA	CASSEDGPGGEKLFF	TGTGCCAGCAGCGAGGACGGTCCGGGCGGTGAAAAACTGTTTTTT
TRBV25-1	NA	TRBJ2-1	NA	CASQRGGAKYNEQFF	TGTGCCAGCCAAAGGGGCGGGGCAAAATACAATGAGCAGTTCTTC
TRBV2	NA	TRBJ2-1	NA	CASRSAPGNEQFF	TGTGCCAGCAGATCCGCACCGGGCAATGAGCAGTTCTTC
TRBV27	few	TRBJ1-4	TRBD1	CASSKRTGKFEKLFF	TGTGCCAGCAGTAAACGGACAGGGAAATTTGAAAAACTGTTTTTT
TRBV27	NA	TRBJ1-6	TRBD1	CASSLLTGVDSPLHF	TGTGCCAGCAGTCTTCTCACAGGGGTTGATTCACCCCTCCACTTT
TRBV5-6	NA	TRBJ2-7	TRBD1	CASSWDRTFYEQYF	TGTGCCAGCAGCTGGGACAGGACGTTCTACGAGCAGTACTTC
TRBV4-1	NA	TRBJ1-2	NA	CASSRGLKPGPPHGYTF	TGCGCCAGCAGCCGAGGTCTTAAACCGGGACCTCCTCATGGCTACACCTTC
TRBV6-5	few	TRBJ2-2	NA	CASSYGTANTGELFF	TGTGCCAGCAGTTACGGGACGGCGAACACCGGGGAGCTGTTTTTT
TRBV25-1	NA	TRBJ2-2	NA	CASSGRTAYTGELFF	TGTGCCAGCAGTGGGAGGACAGCCTACACCGGGGAGCTGTTTTTT
TRBV19	NA	TRBJ2-3	TRBD1	CASSIGTGTDTQYF	TGTGCCAGTAGTATAGGGACAGGGACAGATACGCAGTATTTT